These 15 T cell receptor beta chains originate from one sample sequenced in a study of CD8+ T cells in alopecia areata. Sequencing templates came from extracted RNA that was reverse transcribed into cDNA. Some clones are missing from TCRdb's copy, which holds only in-frame ones; the method was immunoSEQ multiplex PCR. This sample yields about 200,000 clones, of which 45% to 75% are seen a single time; approximately 3.5% belongs to the top ten. Treatment reported: oral pan-JAK inhibitor, 5-10 mg twice daily. The sequences come from CD4+ T cells sorted from blood, collected at week 4, from a patient treated with tofacitinib. These receptors came from a human donor with alopecia areata.

Only a few counts were recorded for this clone. The chain employs TRBV7-8 and TRBJ1-6, with D hard to call. CDR3 length equals 16 residues. Germline V gives CDR1 SGHVS, CDR2 FQNEAQ. With 5 bases removed from V and 7 bases from J, the gap between germline ends came to 18 bases. CDR3 bases: TGTGCCAGCAGCCGTAACATGGTTACGGGGAATTCACCCCTCCACTTT. Its translation is CASSRNMVTGNSPLHF.

V usage is TRBV14 and J usage is TRBJ2-1; D might be TRBD2 (6 bases). Germline V gene data show CDR1 as SGHDN and CDR2 as FVKESK. The CDR3 extends over 14 amino acids. V dropped 0 bases and J dropped 7 bases, with 10 bases sitting between them. CDR3 residues: CASSQERGWNEQFF. CDR3 bases: TGTGCCAGCAGCCAAGAACGGGGGTGGAATGAGCAGTTCTTC.

This chain's CDR3 is CASIGNPGLAATEQFF. CDR3 in DNA: TGTGCCAGCATTGGAAACCCGGGACTAGCGGCGACTGAGCAGTTCTTC. This chain joins TRBV27 and TRBJ2-1; 11 bases fit TRBD2. The CDR3 is 16 amino acids. The germline CDR1 and CDR2 sequences are MNHEY and SMNVEV (reference sequence). Trimming removed 7 bases from V and 9 bases from J; junction bases left unmatched: 14.

As concerns this clone: An end of the junction differs from the germline gene, which may be a read error. The chain links TRBV10-3 to TRBJ2-3, with D hard to call. The CDR3 is 14 amino acids. CDR1 and CDR2 (germline): ENHRY, SYGVKD. Here the CDR3 reads CAISKSASTDTQYF. The DNA for the CDR3 is TGTGCCATCAGTAAGTCCGCTAGCACAGATACGCAGTATTTT.

V and J are TRBV7-2 and TRBJ1-6; TRBD1 is a possible D gene (6 bases). Trimming removed 5 bases from V and 8 bases from J, with 19 bases in between. The germline V gene has CDR1 SGHTA and CDR2 FQGNSA. This CDR3 is built from 16 residues. This CDR3 is CASSARGWGGDSPLHF. The CDR3 DNA follows: TGTGCCAGCAGCGCCCGGGGTTGGGGGGGCGATTCACCCCTCCACTTT.

Only one count was recorded for this clone. The CDR3 nucleotides read TGTGCCTGGAGTGTGCTGACAGACACTGAAGCTTTCTTT. It is translated as CAWSVLTDTEAFF. The chain joins TRBV30 to TRBJ1-1; D might be TRBD1 (5 bases). The CDR3 consists of 13 residues. Trimming shortened V by 0 bases and J by 3 bases, and 8 bases separated the two germline ends. Germline loops: CDR1 GTSNPN, CDR2 SVGIG (reference sequence). Filled out from reference TRBV30 and TRBJ1-1, the complete variable domain reads SQTIHQWPATLVQPVGSPLSLECTVEGTSNPNLYWYRQAAGRGLQLLFYSVGIGQISSEVPQNLSASRPQDRQFILSSKKLLLSDSGFYLCAWSVLTDTEAFFGQGTRLTVV.

This clone has more than one count but fewer than ten. V is TRBV4-3 and J is TRBJ1-6; D is perhaps TRBD1 (6 bases). Germline CDR1 and CDR2: LGHNA and YSLEER. Trimming removed 0 bases from V and 6 bases from J, with 12 bases in between. The CDR3 has 16 residues. In DNA, the CDR3 is TGCGCCAGCAGCCAAGATACCGGGGGCATTAATTCACCCCTCCACTTT. Its protein product is CASSQDTGGINSPLHF.

V and J are TRBV4-3 and TRBJ2-4, with 7 bases matching TRBD1. The trim removed 0 bases at V and 11 bases at J, leaving 4 bases unmatched. The CDR3 sequence is 13 residues long. Germline V lookup: CDR1 LGHNA, CDR2 YSLEER. The CDR3 protein is CASSQEKGAVQYF. The CDR3 DNA sequence: TGCGCCAGCAGCCAAGAGAAGGGGGCGGTTCAGTACTTC.

V and J are TRBV9 and TRBJ2-1, with D unresolved. CDR1 SGDLS and CDR2 YYNGEE come from the germline V gene. The CDR3 has 12 amino acids. The V and J ends lost 0 bases and 5 bases respectively, with 3 bases between them. The DNA for the CDR3 is TGTGCCAGCAGCGTAGGGCACAATGAGCAGTTCTTC. It codes for CASSVGHNEQFF.

CDR3 DNA sequence: TGCGCCAGCAGCTTGATGGGAAGCACACCGTCCTACGAGCAGTACTTC. Translated, it gives CASSLMGSTPSYEQYF. The chain employs TRBV5-1 and TRBJ2-7; D unresolved. CDR3 size: 16 residues. Trimming took 1 base from V and 1 from J, leaving 15 bases between them. Germline V gives CDR1 SGHRS, CDR2 YFSETQ.

This clone came up once. This chain uses TRBV29-1 with TRBJ2-5; D perhaps matches TRBD1 (6 bases). Trimming pared 5 bases from V and 3 bases from J, leaving 10 bases between. This CDR3 comprises 12 residues. From germline, CDR1 is SQVTM and CDR2 ANQGSEA. CDR3 residues: CSVKQGEETQYF. CDR3 bases: TGCAGCGTTAAACAGGGAGAAGAGACCCAGTACTTC.

The rearrangement links TRBV30 to TRBJ2-1; TRBD2 matches at 7 bases. Germline CDR1 is GTSNPN and CDR2 is SVGIG (reference sequence). This CDR3 contains 16 residues. After removal of 0 bases from V and 7 bases from J, the junction contained 12 bases not matched to a gene. The CDR3 loop reads CAWSVRVGGGSNEQFF. Here the CDR3 DNA reads TGTGCCTGGAGTGTACGGGTGGGCGGGGGAAGTAATGAGCAGTTCTTC.

The rearrangement links TRBV7-6 to TRBJ1-5; 7 bases are shared with TRBD1. V dropped 3 bases and J dropped 0; count of bases not matched to a gene: 14. Germline loops: CDR1 SGHVS, CDR2 FNYEAQ. CDR3 size: 19 residues. Here the CDR3 DNA reads TGTGCCAGCAGCTTGAAAGGAGGCATCCGACAGGGTAGCAATCAGCCCCAGCATTTT. Translation gives CASSLKGGIRQGSNQPQHF.

This clone was picked up a small number of times. The rearrangement links TRBV10-3 to TRBJ1-5; a possible D gene is TRBD1 (6 bases). This CDR3 comprises 13 residues. V was shortened by 6 bases and J by 7 bases, with 13 bases between the two germline ends. Germline-derived CDR1 and CDR2 are ENHRY and SYGVKD. The CDR3 here is CAIREQGGQPQHF. The DNA of the CDR3 is TGTGCCATCAGGGAACAGGGCGGCCAGCCCCAGCATTTT.

This clone has just a few counts. The rearrangement links TRBV5-4 to TRBJ1-2, with D perhaps matching TRBD1 (6 bases). The germline gives CDR1 SGHNT, CDR2 YYREEE (reference sequence). V was pared by 6 bases and J by 6 bases, with 18 bases between. The length of the CDR3 is 14 residues. The CDR3 sequence: CASTLRRGADGYTF. CDR3 bases: TGTGCCAGCACCTTAAGACGGGGGGCTGATGGCTACACCTTC.